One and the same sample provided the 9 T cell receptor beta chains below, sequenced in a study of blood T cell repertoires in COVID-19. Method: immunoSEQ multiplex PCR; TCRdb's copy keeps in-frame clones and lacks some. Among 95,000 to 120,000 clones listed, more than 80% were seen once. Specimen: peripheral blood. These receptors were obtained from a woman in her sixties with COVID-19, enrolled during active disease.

The CDR3 sequence: CASSQGAGGGYGYTF. CDR3 sequence (DNA): TGCGCCAGCAGCCAAGGCGCAGGGGGCGGGTATGGCTACACCTTC. V and J are TRBV4-3 and TRBJ1-2; 8 nucleotides align to TRBD1. Germline V CDR1 and CDR2: LGHNA, YSLEER. This CDR3 spans 15 amino acids. The ends lost 1 base at V and 5 bases at J; junction bases unmatched: 6.

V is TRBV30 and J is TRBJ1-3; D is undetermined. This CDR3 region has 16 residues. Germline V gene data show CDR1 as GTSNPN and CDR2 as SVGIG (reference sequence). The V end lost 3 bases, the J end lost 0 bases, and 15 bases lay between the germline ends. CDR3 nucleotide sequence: TGTGCCTGGAGCCCCCCCACAGTTTACTCTGGAAACACCATATATTTT. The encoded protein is CAWSPPTVYSGNTIYF.

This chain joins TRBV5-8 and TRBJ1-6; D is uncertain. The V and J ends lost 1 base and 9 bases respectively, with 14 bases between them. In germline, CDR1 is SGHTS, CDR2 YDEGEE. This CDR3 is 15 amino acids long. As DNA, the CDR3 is TGTGCCAGCAGCTTGCTGAAGACGGAGGTTTCACCCCTCCACTTT. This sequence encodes CASSLLKTEVSPLHF.

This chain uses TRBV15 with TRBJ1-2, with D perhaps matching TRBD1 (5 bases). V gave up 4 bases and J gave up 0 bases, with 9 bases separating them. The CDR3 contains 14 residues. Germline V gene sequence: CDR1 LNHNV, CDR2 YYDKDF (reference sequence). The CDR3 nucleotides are TGTGCCACCAGCACCGACAGTTCTAACTATGGCTACACCTTC. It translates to CATSTDSSNYGYTF.

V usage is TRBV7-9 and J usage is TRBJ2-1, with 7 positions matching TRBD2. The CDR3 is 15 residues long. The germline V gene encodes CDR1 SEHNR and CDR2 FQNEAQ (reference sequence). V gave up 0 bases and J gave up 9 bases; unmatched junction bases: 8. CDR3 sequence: CASSLAGGSGVEQFF. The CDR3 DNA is TGTGCCAGCAGCTTAGCGGGGGGGTCGGGCGTTGAGCAGTTCTTC.

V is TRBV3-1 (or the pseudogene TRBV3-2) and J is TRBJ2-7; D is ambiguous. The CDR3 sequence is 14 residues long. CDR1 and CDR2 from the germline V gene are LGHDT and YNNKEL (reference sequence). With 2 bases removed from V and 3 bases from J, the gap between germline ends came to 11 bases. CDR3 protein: CASSQQSYFYEQYF. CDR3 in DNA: TGTGCCAGCAGCCAACAATCCTACTTCTACGAGCAGTACTTC.

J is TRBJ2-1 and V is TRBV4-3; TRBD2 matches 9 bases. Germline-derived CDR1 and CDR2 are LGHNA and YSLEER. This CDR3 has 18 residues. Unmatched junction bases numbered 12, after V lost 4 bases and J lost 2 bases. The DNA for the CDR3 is TGCGCCAGCAGCCCTGCGATAGCGGGGGAGGAAGCCTACAATGAGCAGTTCTTC. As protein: CASSPAIAGEEAYNEQFF.

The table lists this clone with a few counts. CDR3: CASSLSETGGALYGYTF. CDR3 DNA sequence: TGTGCCAGCAGTTTATCTGAGACAGGGGGCGCATTATATGGCTACACCTTC. The chain joins TRBV27 to TRBJ1-2; 10 bases map to TRBD1. Germline V lookup: CDR1 MNHEY, CDR2 SMNVEV (reference sequence). After removal of 0 bases from V and 5 bases from J, the junction contained 9 bases not matched to a gene. The CDR3 consists of 17 residues.

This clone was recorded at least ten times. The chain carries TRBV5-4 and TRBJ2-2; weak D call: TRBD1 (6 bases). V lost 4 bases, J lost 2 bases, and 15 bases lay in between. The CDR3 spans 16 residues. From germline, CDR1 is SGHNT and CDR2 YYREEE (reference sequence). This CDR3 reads CASSPSGGPNTGELFF. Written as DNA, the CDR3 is TGTGCCAGCAGCCCGTCTGGGGGCCCCAACACCGGGGAGCTGTTTTTT.